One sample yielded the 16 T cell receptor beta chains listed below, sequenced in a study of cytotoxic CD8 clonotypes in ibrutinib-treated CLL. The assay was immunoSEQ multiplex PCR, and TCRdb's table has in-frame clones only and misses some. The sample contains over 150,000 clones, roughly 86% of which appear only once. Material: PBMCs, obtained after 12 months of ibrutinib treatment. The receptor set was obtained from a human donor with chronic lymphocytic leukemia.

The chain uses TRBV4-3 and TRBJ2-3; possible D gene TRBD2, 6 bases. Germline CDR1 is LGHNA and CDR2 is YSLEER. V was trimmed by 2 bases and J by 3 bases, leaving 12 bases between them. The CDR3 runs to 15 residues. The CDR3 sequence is CASSQMIAATDTQYF. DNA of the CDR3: TGCGCCAGCAGCCAAATGATAGCGGCAACAGATACGCAGTATTTT.

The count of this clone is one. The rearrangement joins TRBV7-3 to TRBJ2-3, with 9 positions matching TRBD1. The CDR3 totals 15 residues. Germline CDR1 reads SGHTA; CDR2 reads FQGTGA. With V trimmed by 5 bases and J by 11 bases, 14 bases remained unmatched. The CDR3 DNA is TGTGCCAGCAGCCCTCCGGGACAGGGCGTTCTGAAGCAGTATTTT. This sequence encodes CASSPPGQGVLKQYF. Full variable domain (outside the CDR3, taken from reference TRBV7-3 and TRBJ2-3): GAGVSQTPSNKVTEKGKYVELRCDPISGHTALYWYRQSLGQGPEFLIYFQGTGAADDSGLPNDRFFAVRPEGSVSTLKIQRTERGDSAVYLCASSPPGQGVLKQYFGPGTRLTVL.

The CDR3 loop reads CASSLNSGSYEQYF. CDR3 nucleotide sequence: TGTGCCAGCAGCTTAAATAGCGGGAGTTACGAGCAGTACTTC. The J gene is TRBJ2-7, the V gene TRBV7-3, with 9 positions matching TRBD2. After removal of 1 base from V and 4 bases from J, the junction contained 2 bases not matched to a gene. The CDR3 extends over 14 amino acids. Germline CDR1 is SGHTA and CDR2 is FQGTGA.

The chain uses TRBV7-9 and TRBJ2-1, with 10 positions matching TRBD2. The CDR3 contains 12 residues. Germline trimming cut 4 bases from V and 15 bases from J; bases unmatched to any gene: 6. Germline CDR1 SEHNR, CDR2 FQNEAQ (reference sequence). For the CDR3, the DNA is TGTGCCAGCAGCTCGCTAGCGGGAGAGGTGTTCTTC. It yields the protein CASSSLAGEVFF.

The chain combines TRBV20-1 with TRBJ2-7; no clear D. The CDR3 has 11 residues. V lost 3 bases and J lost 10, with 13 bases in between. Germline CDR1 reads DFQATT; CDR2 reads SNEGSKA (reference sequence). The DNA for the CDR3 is TGCAGTGCTAGGATCCAGTCTTATCAGTACTTC. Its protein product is CSARIQSYQYF.

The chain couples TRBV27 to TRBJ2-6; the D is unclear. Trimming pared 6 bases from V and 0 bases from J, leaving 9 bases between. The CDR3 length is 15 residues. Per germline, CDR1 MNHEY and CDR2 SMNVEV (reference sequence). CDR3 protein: CASSHRYSGANVLTF. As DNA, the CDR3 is TGTGCCAGCAGCCATAGGTACTCTGGGGCCAACGTCCTGACTTTC.

The DNA for the CDR3 is TGTGCCAGCAGCCTAAGGCGAGATACGCAGTATTTT. Protein: CASSLRRDTQYF. The V call is TRBV7-9, the J call TRBJ2-3; D gene ambiguous. Trimming removed 5 bases at V and 5 bases at J, with 8 bases between. CDR1 SEHNR and CDR2 FQNEAQ come from the germline V gene (reference sequence). The CDR3 runs 12 residues.

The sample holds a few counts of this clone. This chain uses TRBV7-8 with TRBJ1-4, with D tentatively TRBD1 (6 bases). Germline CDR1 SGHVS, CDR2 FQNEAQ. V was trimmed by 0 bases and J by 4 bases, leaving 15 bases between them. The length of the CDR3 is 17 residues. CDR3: CASSLARGTGINEKLFF. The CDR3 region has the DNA TGTGCCAGCAGCTTAGCAAGGGGAACAGGGATTAATGAAAAACTGTTTTTT.

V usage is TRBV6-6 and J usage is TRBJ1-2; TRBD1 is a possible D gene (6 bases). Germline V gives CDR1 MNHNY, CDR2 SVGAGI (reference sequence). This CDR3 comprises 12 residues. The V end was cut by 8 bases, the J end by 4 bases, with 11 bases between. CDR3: CASATGSYGYTF. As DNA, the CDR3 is TGTGCCAGCGCCACAGGGAGCTATGGCTACACCTTC.

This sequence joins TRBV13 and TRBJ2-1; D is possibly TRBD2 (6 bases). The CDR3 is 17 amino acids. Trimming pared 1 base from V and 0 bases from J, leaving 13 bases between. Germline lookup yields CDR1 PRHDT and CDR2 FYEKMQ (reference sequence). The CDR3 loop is CASSLAQGLGSYNEQFF. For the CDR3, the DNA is TGTGCCAGCAGCTTAGCTCAGGGACTTGGCTCCTACAATGAGCAGTTCTTC.

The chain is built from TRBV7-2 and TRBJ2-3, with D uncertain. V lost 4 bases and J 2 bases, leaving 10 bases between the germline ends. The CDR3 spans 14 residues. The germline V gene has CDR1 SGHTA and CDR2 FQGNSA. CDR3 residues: CASSSDGHTDTQYF. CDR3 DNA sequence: TGTGCCAGCAGCTCCGACGGTCACACAGATACGCAGTATTTT.

The CDR3 region is CAWSVLSTDTQYF. The CDR3, as DNA: TGTGCCTGGAGTGTACTTAGCACAGATACGCAGTATTTT. The V call is TRBV30, the J call TRBJ2-3; D call uncertain. The CDR3 spans 13 residues. The ends were cut back, 0 bases at V and 0 bases at J, with 4 bases in the middle. Germline V lookup: CDR1 GTSNPN, CDR2 SVGIG (reference sequence).

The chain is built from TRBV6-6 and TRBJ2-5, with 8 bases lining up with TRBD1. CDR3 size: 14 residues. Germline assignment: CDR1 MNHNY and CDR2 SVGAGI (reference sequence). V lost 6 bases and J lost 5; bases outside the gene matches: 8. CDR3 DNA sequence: TGTGCCAGCAGACGAGACAGGGGACACGAGACCCAGTACTTC. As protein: CASRRDRGHETQYF.

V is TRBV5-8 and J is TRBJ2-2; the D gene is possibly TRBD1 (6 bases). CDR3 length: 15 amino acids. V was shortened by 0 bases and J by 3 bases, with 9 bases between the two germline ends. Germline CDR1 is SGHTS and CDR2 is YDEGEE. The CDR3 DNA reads TGTGCCAGCAGCTTGGAGGACAGATACACCGGGGAGCTGTTTTTT. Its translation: CASSLEDRYTGELFF.

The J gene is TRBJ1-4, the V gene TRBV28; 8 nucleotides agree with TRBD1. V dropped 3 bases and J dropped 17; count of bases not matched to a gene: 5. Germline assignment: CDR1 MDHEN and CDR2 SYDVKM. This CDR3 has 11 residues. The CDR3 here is CASSFGQGVFF. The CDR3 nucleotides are TGTGCCAGCAGTTTCGGACAGGGAGTTTTTTTT. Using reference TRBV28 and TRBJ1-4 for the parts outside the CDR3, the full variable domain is DVKVTQSSRYLVKRTGEKVFLECVQDMDHENMFWYRQDPGLGLRLIYFSYDVKMKEKGDIPEGYSVSREKKERFSLILESASTNQTSMYLCASSFGQGVFFGSGTQLSVL.

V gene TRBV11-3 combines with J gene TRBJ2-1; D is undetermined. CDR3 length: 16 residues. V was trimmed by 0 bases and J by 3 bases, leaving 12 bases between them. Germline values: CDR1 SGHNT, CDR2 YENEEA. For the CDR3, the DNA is TGTGCCAGCAGCTTAGAGTCCGGACCAGGCTACAATGAGCAGTTCTTC. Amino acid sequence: CASSLESGPGYNEQFF.